This T cell receptor beta chain was identified during a study of T cells in Graves' hyperthyroidism and ophthalmopathy. Cells are PBMCs isolated from more than 8.5 ml of fresh blood. The CDR3 loop spans 14 amino acids. Trimming took off 2 bases at V and 4 bases at J, with 9 bases between the two ends. Germline values: CDR1 MGHDK, CDR2 SYGVNS. Amplified regions were TCR beta CDR3 sequences from RNA transcripts. A set of HTBI primers served as the primers for a first-round RT-PCR of the TCR CDR3. TCRdb ran MiXCR on the multiplex PCR reads and lists one entry per CDR3 protein. The table includes 500,000 to 600,000 distinct CDR3 sequences, over 15% detected once. This clonotype was seen only a few times. Its matching antigen is unknown. Study-level results: Ophthalmopathy and stable hyperthyroidism were separated by a 13 V-J model.

The material sequenced was blood. The V and J genes are TRBV25-1 and TRBJ1-5, with D hard to call. This clonotype was obtained from a woman aged 18-29 years with Graves' hyperthyroidism. The CDR3 coding sequence is TGTGCCAGCAGTGAACTGGGGAGTAATCAGCCCCAGCATTTT. Amino acid sequence: CASSELGSNQPQHF.